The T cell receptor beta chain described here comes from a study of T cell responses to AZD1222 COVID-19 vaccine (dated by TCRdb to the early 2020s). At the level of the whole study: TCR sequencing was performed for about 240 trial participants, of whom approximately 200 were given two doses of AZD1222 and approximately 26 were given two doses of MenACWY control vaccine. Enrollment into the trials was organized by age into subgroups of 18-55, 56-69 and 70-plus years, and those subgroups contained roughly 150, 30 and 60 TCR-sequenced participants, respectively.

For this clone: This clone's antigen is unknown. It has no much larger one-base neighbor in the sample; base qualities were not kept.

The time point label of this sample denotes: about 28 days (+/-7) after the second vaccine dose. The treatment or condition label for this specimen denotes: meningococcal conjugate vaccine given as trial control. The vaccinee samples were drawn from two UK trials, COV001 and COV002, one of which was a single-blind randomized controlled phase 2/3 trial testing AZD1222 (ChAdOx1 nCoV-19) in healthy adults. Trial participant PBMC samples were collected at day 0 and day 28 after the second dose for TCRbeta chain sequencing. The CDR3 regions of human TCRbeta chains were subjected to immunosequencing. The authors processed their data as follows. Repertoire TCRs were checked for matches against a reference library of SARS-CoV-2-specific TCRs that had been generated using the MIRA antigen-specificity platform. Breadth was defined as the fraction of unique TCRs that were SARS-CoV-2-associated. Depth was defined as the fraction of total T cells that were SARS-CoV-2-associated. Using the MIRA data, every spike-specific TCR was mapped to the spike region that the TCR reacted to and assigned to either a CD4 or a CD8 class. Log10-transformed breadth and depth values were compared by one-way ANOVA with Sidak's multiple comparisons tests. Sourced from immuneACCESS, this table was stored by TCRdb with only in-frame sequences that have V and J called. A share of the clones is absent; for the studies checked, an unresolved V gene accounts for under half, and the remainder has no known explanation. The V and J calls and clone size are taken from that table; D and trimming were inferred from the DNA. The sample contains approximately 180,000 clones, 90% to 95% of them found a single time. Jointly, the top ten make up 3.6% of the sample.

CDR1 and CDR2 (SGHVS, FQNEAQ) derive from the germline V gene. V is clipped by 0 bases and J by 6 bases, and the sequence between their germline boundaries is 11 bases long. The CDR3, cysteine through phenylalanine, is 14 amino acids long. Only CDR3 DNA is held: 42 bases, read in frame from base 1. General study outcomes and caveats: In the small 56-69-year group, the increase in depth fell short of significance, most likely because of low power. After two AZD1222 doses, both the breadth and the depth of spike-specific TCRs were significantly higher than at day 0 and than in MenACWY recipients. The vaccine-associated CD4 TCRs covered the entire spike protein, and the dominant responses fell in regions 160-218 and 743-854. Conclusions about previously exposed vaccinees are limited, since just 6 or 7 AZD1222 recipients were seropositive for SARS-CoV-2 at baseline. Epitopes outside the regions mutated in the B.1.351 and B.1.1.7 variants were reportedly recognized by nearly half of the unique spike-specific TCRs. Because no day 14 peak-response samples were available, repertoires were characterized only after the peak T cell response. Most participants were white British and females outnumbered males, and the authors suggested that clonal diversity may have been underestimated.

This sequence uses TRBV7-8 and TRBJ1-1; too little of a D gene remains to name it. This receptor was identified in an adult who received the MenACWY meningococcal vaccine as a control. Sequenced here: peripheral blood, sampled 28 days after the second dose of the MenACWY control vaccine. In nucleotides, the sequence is TGTGCCAGCAGCTTAGCGCTCGGAGGCCCTGAAGCTTTCTTT. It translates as CASSLALGGPEAFF. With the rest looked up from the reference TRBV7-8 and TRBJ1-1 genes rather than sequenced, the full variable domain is GAGVSQSPRYKVAKRGQDVALRCDPISGHVSLFWYQQALGQGPEFLTYFQNEAQLDKSGLPSDRFFAERPEGSVSTLKIQRTQQEDSAVYLCASSLALGGPEAFFGQGTRLTVV.